This T cell receptor (beta chain) was profiled in a study of memory CD8 T cells in hepatitis C reinfection. Produced via immunoSEQ multiplex PCR; TCRdb's table is partial and in-frame only. The sample lists some 40,000 clones, 85% to 90% occurring once. The CDR3 sequence is 14 residues long. CDR1 is SGDLS and CDR2 is YYNGEE in the germline V gene. V was clipped by 0 bases and J by 8 bases; unmatched bases: 5. This clone showed up just a few times. The time point here: peak reinfection, 3 to 8 weeks after reinfection detection. No in vitro expansion preceded TCR sequencing of the sorted cells. This chain connects TRBV9 to TRBJ1-2; 9 nucleotides agree with TRBD1. Source material: naive CD8+ T cells sorted from blood. The sequence derives from a man younger than 35 with hepatitis C virus infection. CDR3 protein: CASSVGDRVGGYTF. The DNA of the CDR3 is TGTGCCAGCAGCGTAGGGGACAGGGTCGGCGGCTACACCTTC.